This T cell receptor beta chain was sequenced for a study of identical twins (dated by TCRdb to between 2015 and 2016). Regarding the research as a whole: The study deep-sequenced TCR alpha and beta repertoires from monozygotic twins, unrelated adults of various ages and cord blood to test whether fetal clonotypes persist. Replicate twin experiments were performed at different times using different library preparation protocols to rule out contamination.

At least ten counts were recorded for this clonotype. This clone's antigen is unknown. Base-call qualities are not available, and no considerably larger clone is one nucleotide away. What the work shows at the level of the full study, not this receptor alone: Because the same donors could not be followed over many years, conclusions were based on cross-sectional statistical analysis. Zero-insertion analyses could be partly confounded by invariant T cells such as MAIT and iNKT, although diverse VJ usage argued against such confounding for most clonotypes. Fewer insertions were carried by abundant cord blood beta clonotypes; a weaker similar trend was observed in young adult naive repertoires, while no such trend was observed in memory repertoires. Compared with coincidental sharing between unrelated individuals, out-of-frame TCR alpha sequences shared between twins had an excess of sequences with low generation probability. Recombination models systematically underestimated out-of-frame TCR alpha sharing in monozygotic twins but agreed with sharing between unrelated individuals. The excess sharing between twins in beta out-of-frame sequences was weaker because fewer shared sequences reduced the signal-to-noise ratio.

Measured from the cysteine to the phenylalanine, the CDR3 is 13 residues long. This entry keeps only the CDR3 DNA: 39 bases, framed from base 1. CDR1 SGHTS and CDR2 YDEGEE are derived from the germline V gene. Trimming takes 10 bases off V and 10 bases off J; junction bases not matched to a gene: 13. Libraries were constructed by 5' RACE. Data came from an Illumina HiSeq 2000. A universal primer binding site was added through template switching, and the final cDNA carried a unique molecular identifier so that TCR cDNA molecules could be counted accurately. First-strand cDNA for TCR alpha and beta chains was synthesized from specific primers in the conserved constant-segment region. To control for contamination, each cDNA library was double barcoded with a SMART-Mk sample barcode plus Illumina barcodes. TruSeq adapter sequences, together with Illumina sample barcodes, were added in two successive PCR steps. Sequencing of the TCR alpha and beta cDNA libraries was done on the Illumina HiSeq platform using custom primers. In the authors' own workflow: MiGEC was used to process raw reads and extract unique molecular identifiers, and MiXCR was used to find CDR3 positions. For each individual, recombination models were inferred using an EM algorithm with the repgenHMM and IGoR tools. Shared clonotypes were analyzed with the tcR package in R, and sharing was normalized by the product of cloneset sizes. To study raw recombination free of thymic and clonal selection effects, out-of-frame nonproductive sequences were analyzed. The public sequencing data were trimmed at Q25 with fastp and processed into clonotypes with MiXCR by TCRdb, which kept only in-frame beta chains. Rows with a matching CDR3 protein are joined into one entry that keeps the most common DNA and genes. TCRdb assigned the V and J calls; the authors' analysis was not used. This sample is represented by 400,000 to 500,000 distinct CDR3 sequences; about 18% of them were singletons. The ten most abundant clones make up around 10% of the sample.

Only healthy Caucasian donors were included. Three unrelated non-twin adults were also sequenced: a male aged 18 to 30, a male aged 50 to 59 and a female aged 50 to 59. Using Miltenyi CD45RO+ enrichment and human naive T-cell isolation kits, memory (CD45RO+) and naive T cells were isolated from PBMC. This TCR derives from a man in his fifties in good health. Sample: naive T cells sorted from blood. The cell subset or site label, read with the paper, signifies: cells isolated with a human naive T-cell isolation kit. The rearranged segments are TRBV5-8 and TRBJ2-5; TRBD1 aligns with 10 central bases. The DNA sequence is as follows: TGTGCCGGCTCAAGACAGGGGGCAATAGACCAGTACTTC. The encoded protein is CAGSRQGAIDQYF.